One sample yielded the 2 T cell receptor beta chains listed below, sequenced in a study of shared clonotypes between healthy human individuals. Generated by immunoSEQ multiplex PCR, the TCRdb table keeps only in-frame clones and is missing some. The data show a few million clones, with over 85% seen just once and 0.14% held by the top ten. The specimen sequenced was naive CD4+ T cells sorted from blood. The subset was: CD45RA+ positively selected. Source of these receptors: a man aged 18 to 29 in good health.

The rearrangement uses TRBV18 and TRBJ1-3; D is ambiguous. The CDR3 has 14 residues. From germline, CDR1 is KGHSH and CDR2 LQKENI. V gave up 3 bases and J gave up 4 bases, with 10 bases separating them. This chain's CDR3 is CASSPPGMGNTIYF. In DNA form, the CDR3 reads TGTGCCAGCTCACCCCCCGGGATGGGAAACACCATATATTTT.

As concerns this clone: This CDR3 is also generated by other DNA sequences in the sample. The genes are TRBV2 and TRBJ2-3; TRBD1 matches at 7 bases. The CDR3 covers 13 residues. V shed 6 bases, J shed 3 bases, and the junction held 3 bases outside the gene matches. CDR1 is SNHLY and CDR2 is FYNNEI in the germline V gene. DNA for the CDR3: TGTGCCAGCAGGCGACAGGGAACAGATACGCAGTATTTT. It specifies CASRRQGTDTQYF.